The 30 T cell receptor beta chains below all came from one sample that was sequenced in a study of T cell responses to AZD1222 COVID-19 vaccine. The data were produced by immunoSEQ multiplex PCR, yet TCRdb's version contains in-frame clones alone and is incomplete. Here the sample spans 200,000 or so clones, over 70% being singletons. The sequences come from peripheral blood, collected on day 0 of MenACWY control vaccination. The receptor set was obtained from an adult in good health.

This chain connects TRBV12-3 or TRBV12-4 to TRBJ2-7; 8 nucleotides line up with TRBD1. The CDR3 has 13 residues. Germline trimming cut 7 bases from V and 6 bases from J; bases unmatched to any gene: 8. The CDR3 DNA follows: TGTGCCAGCAAAGCGACAGGGGTGGTCGAGCAGTACTTC. Residues: CASKATGVVEQYF.

Comments on this clone: Other nucleotide sequences in the sample specify the same CDR3. V is TRBV9 and J is TRBJ2-7, with D tentatively TRBD1 (6 bases). Germline assignment: CDR1 SGDLS and CDR2 YYNGEE. The V and J ends lost 3 bases and 0 bases respectively, with 13 bases between them. This CDR3 is 15 amino acids long. CDR3 DNA: TGTGCCAGCAGCGCTGGTACAGGGAGCTCCTACGAGCAGTACTTC. Its translation: CASSAGTGSSYEQYF.

The V call is TRBV10-3, the J call TRBJ2-1, with D possibly matching TRBD1 (5 bases). Trimming took 5 bases from V and 0 from J, leaving 8 bases between them. Germline-derived CDR1 and CDR2 are ENHRY and SYGVKD. This CDR3 is 14 amino acids long. Written as DNA, the CDR3 is TGTGCCATCAGTAGCAGGGACTCCTACAATGAGCAGTTCTTC. Translation gives CAISSRDSYNEQFF.

The chain links TRBV28 to TRBJ2-5; the match to TRBD1 covers 10 bases. V shed 6 bases, J shed 4 bases, and the junction held 2 bases outside the gene matches. This CDR3 has 13 residues. CDR1 MDHEN and CDR2 SYDVKM come from the germline V gene. CDR3 amino acids: CASSRTGGETQYF. The DNA for the CDR3 is TGTGCCAGCAGCCGGACAGGGGGAGAGACCCAGTACTTC.

The CDR3 reads CASSPPGVGGNTIYF. CDR3 sequence (DNA): TGTGCCAGCTCACCACCCGGGGTCGGGGGAAACACCATATATTTT. The rearrangement joins TRBV18 to TRBJ1-3; D is unclear. The V gene's germline CDR1 is KGHSH and CDR2 LQKENI. V shed 0 bases and J shed 4 bases, with 10 bases lying between them. The CDR3 has 15 amino acids.

The V call is TRBV9, the J call TRBJ1-1, with D hard to call. V was trimmed by 4 bases and J by 0 bases, leaving 7 bases between them. In germline, CDR1 is SGDLS, CDR2 YYNGEE. The CDR3 sequence is 13 residues long. This CDR3 reads CASSSWLNTEAFF. The CDR3, as DNA: TGTGCCAGCAGCTCGTGGCTGAACACTGAAGCTTTCTTT.

The CDR3 protein is CAWSVWGGMNTEAFF. The DNA of the CDR3 is TGTGCCTGGAGTGTATGGGGGGGCATGAACACTGAAGCTTTCTTT. This sequence joins TRBV30 and TRBJ1-1, with D tentatively TRBD1 (6 bases). Trimming took off 0 bases at V and 0 bases at J, with 11 bases between the two ends. This CDR3 is 15 amino acids long. Germline CDR1 and CDR2: GTSNPN and SVGIG (reference sequence).

The chain has TRBV30 and TRBJ1-1; 8 bases agree with TRBD1. J was trimmed by 8 bases and V by 4 bases; bases with no gene match: 9. Germline loops: CDR1 GTSNPN, CDR2 SVGIG (reference sequence). The CDR3 is 13 amino acids. CDR3 bases: TGTGCCTGGATCGGAGACAGGGGTGGCGAAGCTTTCTTT. Its translation: CAWIGDRGGEAFF.

The J gene is TRBJ2-1, the V gene TRBV3-1 (or the pseudogene TRBV3-2); tentative D call: TRBD2 (5 bases). The CDR3 totals 18 residues. CDR1 LGHDT and CDR2 YNNKEL come from the germline V gene (reference sequence). The V end lost 0 bases, the J end lost 5 bases, and 20 bases lay between the germline ends. CDR3 sequence reads: CASSQDPFTRATNNEQFF. CDR3 sequence (DNA): TGTGCCAGCAGCCAAGATCCGTTTACTCGCGCGACTAACAATGAGCAGTTCTTC.

This clone came up once. The V and J genes are TRBV12-3 or TRBV12-4 and TRBJ1-2; D not certain. With 5 bases removed from V and 0 bases from J, the gap between germline ends came to 7 bases. The CDR3 sequence is 13 residues long. This chain's CDR3 is CASSTTTNYGYTF. Written as DNA, the CDR3 is TGTGCCAGCAGTACGACAACTAACTATGGCTACACCTTC.

J is TRBJ2-1 and V is TRBV29-1; D not resolved. From germline, CDR1 is SQVTM and CDR2 ANQGSEA. The CDR3 spans 12 residues. Between the trimmed V and J ends, which lost 5 bases and 2 bases, there was a span of 7 bases. The CDR3 spells CSVRRTYNEQFF. The CDR3 DNA reads as TGCAGCGTTAGGAGAACCTACAATGAGCAGTTCTTC.

V gene TRBV28 combines with J gene TRBJ1-1; TRBD1 matches at 11 bases. The V segment lost 3 bases and the J segment 0 bases; nucleotides outside the gene matches: 3. The CDR3 spans 16 residues. Germline values: CDR1 MDHEN, CDR2 SYDVKM. The CDR3 DNA sequence: TGTGCCAGCAGTTTGGGGACAGGGGGTATGAACACTGAAGCTTTCTTT. Protein sequence: CASSLGTGGMNTEAFF. Supplemented by reference TRBV28 and TRBJ1-1, the full variable domain reads DVKVTQSSRYLVKRTGEKVFLECVQDMDHENMFWYRQDPGLGLRLIYFSYDVKMKEKGDIPEGYSVSREKKERFSLILESASTNQTSMYLCASSLGTGGMNTEAFFGQGTRLTVV.

The genes are TRBV6-1 and TRBJ1-2; D is ambiguous. CDR1 is MNHNS and CDR2 is SASEGT in the germline V gene. This CDR3 has 12 residues. Trimming took off 0 bases at V and 1 base at J, with 0 bases between the two ends. CDR3 sequence (DNA): TGTGCCAGCAGTGAAGCTAACTATGGCTACACCTTC. Its translation is CASSEANYGYTF.

V usage is TRBV6-6 and J usage is TRBJ2-7, with 12 positions matching TRBD1. Germline CDR1 MNHNY, CDR2 SVGAGI (reference sequence). The V segment lost 6 bases and the J segment 4 bases; nucleotides outside the gene matches: 7. This CDR3 spans 15 amino acids. CDR3 amino acids: CASSKPGQGAYEQYF. The CDR3 region has the DNA TGTGCCAGCAGCAAGCCGGGACAGGGGGCGTACGAGCAGTACTTC.

CDR3 nucleotide sequence: TGTGCCAGCAGTGACTCGAGACCAGGGGGTCCCCCACGAGACAATGAGCAGTTCTTC. This translates into CASSDSRPGGPPRDNEQFF. The chain uses TRBV6-4 and TRBJ2-1, with 7 bases matching TRBD1. J gave up 5 bases and V 0 bases, and 16 bases lay outside the gene matches. Per the germline V gene, CDR1 is MRHNA and CDR2 is SNTAGT. The CDR3 length is 19 residues.

The genes are TRBV28 and TRBJ2-7; D may correspond to TRBD1 or TRBD2 (5 bases each). This CDR3 has 17 residues. V gave up 4 bases and J gave up 2 bases, with 21 bases separating them. Looked up from germline, CDR1 is MDHEN and CDR2 is SYDVKM. Here the CDR3 DNA reads TGTGCCAGCAGTTCCTTCGGGGACCCCTTAGGAACCTACGAGCAGTACTTC. Protein sequence: CASSSFGDPLGTYEQYF.

In its sample, this clone was seen a few times. J is TRBJ2-7 and V is TRBV21-1; the table gives TRBD2 as D, unverified against the DNA. TRBV21-1 has pseudogene status. This CDR3 contains 15 residues. This chain's CDR3 is CASSKARLAGEEQYF. CDR3 DNA sequence: TGTGCCAGCAGCAAAGCGCGTCTAGCGGGAGAAGAGCAGTACTTC.

This clone is a singleton in its sample. This sequence joins TRBV28 and TRBJ2-1; 16 positions agree with TRBD2. The CDR3 extends over 19 amino acids. With V trimmed by 6 bases and J by 6 bases, 14 bases remained unmatched. Germline lookup yields CDR1 MDHEN and CDR2 SYDVKM. The CDR3 DNA sequence: TGTGCCAGCAGAGACGTAGCCGGGACTAGCGGGAGGGCCGTCAATGAGCAGTTCTTC. Residues: CASRDVAGTSGRAVNEQFF.

The genes are TRBV27 and TRBJ2-7; either TRBD1 or TRBD2 may fit D (6 bases each). V was shortened by 5 bases and J by 2 bases, with 10 bases between the two germline ends. Germline V gene sequence: CDR1 MNHEY, CDR2 SMNVEV (reference sequence). This CDR3 is built from 13 residues. The CDR3 region has the DNA TGTGCCAGCAGTGCGGGACACCCCTACGAGCAGTACTTC. This codes for CASSAGHPYEQYF.

This clone was counted a single time. The V call is TRBV25-1, the J call TRBJ2-5; 9 nucleotides align to TRBD2. Germline CDR1 is MGHDK and CDR2 is SYGVNS. The length of the CDR3 is 15 residues. V dropped 5 bases and J dropped 1; count of bases not matched to a gene: 5. CDR3 sequence: CASSWLAGAQETQYF. The CDR3, as DNA: TGTGCCAGCAGTTGGTTAGCGGGAGCCCAAGAGACCCAGTACTTC.

V gene TRBV12-3 or TRBV12-4 combines with J gene TRBJ2-7; D may be TRBD1 or TRBD2 (5 bases each). Trimming shortened V by 9 bases and J by 7 bases, and 19 bases separated the two germline ends. The CDR3 has 13 residues. CDR3 sequence: CARFGVGPWEQYF. The CDR3 bases are TGTGCCAGATTTGGGGTGGGACCGTGGGAGCAGTACTTC.

The chain uses TRBV27 and TRBJ2-3; D not resolved. Germline CDR1 MNHEY, CDR2 SMNVEV (reference sequence). This CDR3 comprises 13 residues. V lost 7 bases to trimming and J lost 2 bases, with 10 bases between them. The chain's CDR3 is CASIDRFTDTQYF. CDR3 sequence (DNA): TGTGCCAGCATCGACCGATTCACAGATACGCAGTATTTT.

V is TRBV9 and J is TRBJ2-1; 7 bases align to TRBD2. The CDR3 length is 14 residues. V gave up 4 bases and J gave up 7 bases; unmatched junction bases: 8. Germline V gene data show CDR1 as SGDLS and CDR2 as YYNGEE. In nucleotides, the CDR3 is TGTGCCAGCAGCCCCGGAACTAGCGAGAATGAGCAGTTCTTC. This encodes CASSPGTSENEQFF. Full variable domain (missing parts from reference TRBV9 and TRBJ2-1): DSGVTQTPKHLITATGQRVTLRCSPRSGDLSVYWYQQSLDQGLQFLIQYYNGEERAKGNILERFSAQQFPDLHSELNLSSLELGDSALYFCASSPGTSENEQFFGPGTRLTVL.

The CDR3 loop is CASSFGSNQPQHF. The CDR3 region has the DNA TGTGCCAGCAGCTTCGGTAGCAATCAGCCCCAGCATTTT. The rearrangement joins TRBV5-4 to TRBJ1-5; no definite D call. CDR1 is SGHNT and CDR2 is YYREEE in the germline V gene (reference sequence). V was shortened by 2 bases and J by 0 bases, with 3 bases between the two germline ends. The CDR3 has 13 amino acids.

The chain combines TRBV6-5 with TRBJ2-3; D remains unclear. This CDR3 comprises 15 residues. Germline CDR1 reads MNHEY; CDR2 reads SVGAGI. V gave up 0 bases and J gave up 5 bases, with 12 bases separating them. The CDR3 here is CASSYSGTKGDTQYF. The CDR3, as DNA: TGTGCCAGCAGTTACTCGGGCACGAAGGGAGATACGCAGTATTTT.

The V call is TRBV19, the J call TRBJ2-7, with 10 positions matching TRBD1. This CDR3 has 14 residues. The V gene end was trimmed by 6 bases and the J gene end by 6 bases; junction bases not matched to a gene: 8. Germline lookup yields CDR1 LNHDA and CDR2 SQIVND (reference sequence). CDR3 bases: TGTGCCAGTAGGCCCGGGACAGGGGTGGGCGAGCAGTACTTC. Encoded protein: CASRPGTGVGEQYF.

The CDR3 sequence: CASSTPGQGSKNTIYF. The CDR3 nucleotides read TGTGCCAGCAGCACCCCGGGACAGGGGTCGAAAAACACCATATATTTT. This chain joins TRBV6-6 and TRBJ1-3; 10 bases are shared with TRBD1. Germline V CDR1 and CDR2: MNHNY, SVGAGI (reference sequence). This CDR3 comprises 16 residues. The J segment lost 6 bases and the V segment lost 6 bases, leaving 11 bases of the junction unmatched.

The chain employs TRBV19 and TRBJ2-3; 7 positions match TRBD1. Germline V gene data show CDR1 as LNHDA and CDR2 as SQIVND (reference sequence). The CDR3 is made up of 17 amino acids. The trim removed 3 bases at V and 3 bases at J, leaving 12 bases unmatched. CDR3 region: CASSISVGRGRTDTQYF. In DNA, the CDR3 is TGTGCCAGTAGTATTTCGGTAGGAAGGGGGCGAACAGATACGCAGTATTTT.

The chain carries TRBV15 and TRBJ2-5; D is undetermined. Between the trimmed V and J ends, which lost 0 bases and 5 bases, there was a span of 10 bases. The CDR3 contains 14 residues. Per germline, CDR1 LNHNV and CDR2 YYDKDF (reference sequence). CDR3 bases: TGTGCCACCAGCAGAGATCTTAGGAGTGAGACCCAGTACTTC. Amino acids: CATSRDLRSETQYF.

V usage is TRBV28 and J usage is TRBJ2-2; 10 bases match TRBD2. Germline lookup yields CDR1 MDHEN and CDR2 SYDVKM. V was clipped by 5 bases and J by 5 bases; unmatched bases: 2. The CDR3 consists of 14 residues. CDR3 bases: TGTGCCAGCAGTCAAGCGGGGGGGACCGGGGAGCTGTTTTTT. Protein product: CASSQAGGTGELFF.